This entry is about one T cell receptor beta chain. Its cognate antigen is unknown. The sample is drawn from a study of shared clonotypes between healthy human individuals. Study results and limitations: Clonotype sharing among donors likely depends on sequencing depth. Naive CD4 clonotype sharing across several donors was about 5.3%.

This CDR3 comprises 15 residues. From germline, CDR1 is SGHDN and CDR2 FVKESK. Trimming took 1 base from V and 4 from J; bases not matched to a gene: 4. As defined, naive CD8 cells were CD45RO-negative and positively selected for CCR7, with terminally differentiated effector memory CD45RA+ cells excluded. All donors qualified as healthy HIV-negative adults and had experienced no recent acute infections or vaccinations. This table comes from immunoSEQ multiplex PCR, and its TCRdb copy is limited to in-frame clones, with some not included. The table shows roughly 810,000 clones, with 90% to 98% occurring only once.

This receptor was taken from a man between 25 and 39 years old in good health. The specimen sequenced was naive CD8+ T cells sorted from blood. This rearrangement joins TRBV14 to TRBJ2-1, with 7 bases lining up with TRBD1. The CDR3 loop is CASSQGIQGYNEQFF. CDR3 coding DNA: TGTGCCAGCAGCCAAGGAATACAGGGGTACAATGAGCAGTTCTTC.